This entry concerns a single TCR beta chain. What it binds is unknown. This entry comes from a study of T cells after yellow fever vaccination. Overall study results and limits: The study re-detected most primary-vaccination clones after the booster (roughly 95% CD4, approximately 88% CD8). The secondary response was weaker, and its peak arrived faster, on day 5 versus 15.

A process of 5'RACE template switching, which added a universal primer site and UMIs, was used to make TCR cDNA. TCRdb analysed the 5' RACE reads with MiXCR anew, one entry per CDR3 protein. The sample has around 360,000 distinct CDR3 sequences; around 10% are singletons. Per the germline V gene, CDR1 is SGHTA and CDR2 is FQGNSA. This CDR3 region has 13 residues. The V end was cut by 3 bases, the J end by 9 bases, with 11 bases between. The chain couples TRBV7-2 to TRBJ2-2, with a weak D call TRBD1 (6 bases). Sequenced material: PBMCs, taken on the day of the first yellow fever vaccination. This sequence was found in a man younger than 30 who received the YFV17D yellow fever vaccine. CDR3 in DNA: TGTGCCAGCAGCTTTCGGCAGGGGAGGGAGCTGTTTTTT. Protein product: CASSFRQGRELFF.